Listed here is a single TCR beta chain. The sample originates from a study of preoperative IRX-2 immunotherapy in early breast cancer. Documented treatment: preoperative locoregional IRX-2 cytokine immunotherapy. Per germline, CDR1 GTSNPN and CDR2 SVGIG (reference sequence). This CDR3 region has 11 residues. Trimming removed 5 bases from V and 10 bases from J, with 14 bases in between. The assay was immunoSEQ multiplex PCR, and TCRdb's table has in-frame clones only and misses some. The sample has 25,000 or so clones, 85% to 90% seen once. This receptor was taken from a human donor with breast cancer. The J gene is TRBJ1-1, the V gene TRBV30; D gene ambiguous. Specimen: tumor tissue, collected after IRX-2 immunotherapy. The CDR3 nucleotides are TGTGCCTGGGCCCCATACTCGGCAGCTTTCTTT. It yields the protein CAWAPYSAAFF.